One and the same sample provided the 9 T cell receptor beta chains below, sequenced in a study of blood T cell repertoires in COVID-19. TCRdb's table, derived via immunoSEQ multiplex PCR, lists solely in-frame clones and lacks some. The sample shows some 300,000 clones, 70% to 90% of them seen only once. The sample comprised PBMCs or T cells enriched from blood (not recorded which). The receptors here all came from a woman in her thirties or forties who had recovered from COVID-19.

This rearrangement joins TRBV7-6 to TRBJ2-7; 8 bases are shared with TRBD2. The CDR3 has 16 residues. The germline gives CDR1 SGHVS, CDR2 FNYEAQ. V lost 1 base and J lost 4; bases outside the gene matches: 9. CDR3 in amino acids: CASSLGLAGSAYEQYF. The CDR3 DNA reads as TGTGCCAGCAGCTTAGGCTTAGCGGGGAGCGCTTACGAGCAGTACTTC.

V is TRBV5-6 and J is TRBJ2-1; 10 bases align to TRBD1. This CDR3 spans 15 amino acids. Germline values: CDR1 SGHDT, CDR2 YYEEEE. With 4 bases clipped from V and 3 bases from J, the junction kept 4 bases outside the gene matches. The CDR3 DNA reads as TGTGCCAGCAGCCTCGGGACAGGGGACTACAATGAGCAGTTCTTC. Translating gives CASSLGTGDYNEQFF.

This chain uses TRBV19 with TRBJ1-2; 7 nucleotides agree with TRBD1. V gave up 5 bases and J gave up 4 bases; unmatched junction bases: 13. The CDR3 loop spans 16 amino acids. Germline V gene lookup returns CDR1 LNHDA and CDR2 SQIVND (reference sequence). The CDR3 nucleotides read TGTGCCAGTAGTCCAGTCCCGGGACAGAGAGGCTATGGCTACACCTTC. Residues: CASSPVPGQRGYGYTF.

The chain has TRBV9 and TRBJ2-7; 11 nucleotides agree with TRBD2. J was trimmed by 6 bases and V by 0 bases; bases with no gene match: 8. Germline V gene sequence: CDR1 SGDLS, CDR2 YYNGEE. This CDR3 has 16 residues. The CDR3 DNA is TGTGCCAGCAGCGTAGGAATACTAGCGGGAGAGGGCGAGCAGTACTTC. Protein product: CASSVGILAGEGEQYF.

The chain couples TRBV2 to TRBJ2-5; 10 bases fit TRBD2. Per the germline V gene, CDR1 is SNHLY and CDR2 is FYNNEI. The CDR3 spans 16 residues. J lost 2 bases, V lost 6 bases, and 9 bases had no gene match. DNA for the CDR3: TGTGCCAGCAGGGATCATAGCGGGGGGACTCAAGAGACCCAGTACTTC. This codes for CASRDHSGGTQETQYF.

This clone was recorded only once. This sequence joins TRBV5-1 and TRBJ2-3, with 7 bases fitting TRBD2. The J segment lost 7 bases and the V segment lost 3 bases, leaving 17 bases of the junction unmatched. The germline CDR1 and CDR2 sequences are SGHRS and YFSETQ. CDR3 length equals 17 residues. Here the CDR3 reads CASSSHAWAGEGNTQYF. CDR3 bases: TGCGCCAGCAGCTCACACGCTTGGGCGGGGGAGGGAAATACGCAGTATTTT.

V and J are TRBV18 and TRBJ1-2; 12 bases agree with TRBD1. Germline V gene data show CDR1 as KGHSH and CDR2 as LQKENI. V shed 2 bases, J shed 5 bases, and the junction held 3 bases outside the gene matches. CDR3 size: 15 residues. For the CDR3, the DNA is TGTGCCAGCTCACCAGGGACAGGGGGCGAGTATGGCTACACCTTC. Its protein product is CASSPGTGGEYGYTF.

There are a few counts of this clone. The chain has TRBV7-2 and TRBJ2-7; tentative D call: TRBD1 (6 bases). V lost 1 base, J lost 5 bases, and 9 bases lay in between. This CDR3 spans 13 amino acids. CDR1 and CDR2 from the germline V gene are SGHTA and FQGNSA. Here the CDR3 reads CASSLVHRDEQYF. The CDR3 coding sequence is TGTGCCAGCAGCTTAGTACACAGGGACGAGCAGTACTTC.

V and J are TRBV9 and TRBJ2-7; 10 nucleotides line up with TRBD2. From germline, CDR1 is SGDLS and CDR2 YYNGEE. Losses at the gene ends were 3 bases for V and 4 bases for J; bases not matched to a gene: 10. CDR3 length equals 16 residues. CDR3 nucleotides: TGTGCCAGCAGCGCGGGAGCTAGCGGGGGAATTTACGAGCAGTACTTC. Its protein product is CASSAGASGGIYEQYF.